This T cell receptor beta chain derives from a study of T-cell reconstitution after alpha-beta-depleted transplantation in children. The library targeted TCRbeta and was prepared with unique molecular identifiers. One entry per CDR3 protein, called by TCRdb with MiXCR from the PCR reads. The table has around 410,000 distinct CDR3 sequences, 9.5% to 13% seen once; the top ten hold 5% to 6.5%. V was trimmed by 2 bases and J by 12 bases, leaving 14 bases between them. The CDR3 loop spans 12 amino acids. CDR1 and CDR2 (germline): SGHRS, YFSETQ. A word on this clonotype: A read error may be the cause here, since a much bigger clone is one base away.

J is TRBJ1-2 and V is TRBV5-1; D is perhaps TRBD1 (6 bases). This specimen consisted of PBMCs from the stem cell graft donor, obtained from the stem cell graft. This clonotype originated in a human donor who donated a stem cell graft to a child with acute myeloid leukemia. CDR3 in DNA: TGCGCCAGCAGCTTCGCAGGGGACGGCGACACCTTC. Protein sequence: CASSFAGDGDTF.